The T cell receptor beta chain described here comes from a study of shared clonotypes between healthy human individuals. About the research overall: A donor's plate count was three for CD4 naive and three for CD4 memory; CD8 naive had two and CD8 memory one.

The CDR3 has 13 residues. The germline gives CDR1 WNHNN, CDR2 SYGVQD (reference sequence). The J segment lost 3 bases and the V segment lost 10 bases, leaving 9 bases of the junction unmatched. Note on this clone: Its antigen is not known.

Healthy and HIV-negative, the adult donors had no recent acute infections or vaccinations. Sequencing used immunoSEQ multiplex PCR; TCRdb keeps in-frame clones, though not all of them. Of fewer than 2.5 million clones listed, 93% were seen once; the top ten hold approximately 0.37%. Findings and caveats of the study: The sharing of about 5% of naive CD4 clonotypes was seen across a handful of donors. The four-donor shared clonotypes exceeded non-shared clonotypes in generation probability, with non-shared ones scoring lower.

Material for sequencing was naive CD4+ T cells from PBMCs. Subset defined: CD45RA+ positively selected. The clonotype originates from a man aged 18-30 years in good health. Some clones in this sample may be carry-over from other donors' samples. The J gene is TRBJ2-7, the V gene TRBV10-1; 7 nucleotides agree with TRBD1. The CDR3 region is CAITRGSGYEQYF. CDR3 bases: TGCGCCATCACCAGGGGGTCGGGCTACGAGCAGTACTTC.